This TCR beta chain appears in the sequencing data of a study of T cells in Graves' hyperthyroidism and ophthalmopathy. The study based diagnoses on clinical symptoms, serum thyroxine and TRAb, thyroid ultrasound and orbital computed tomography. The investigators amplified TCR beta CDR3 regions from RNA transcripts. HTBI primers were used for first-round RT-PCR of the TCR CDR3. TCRdb reprocessed the multiplex PCR reads with MiXCR, giving one entry per CDR3 protein. This table holds around 36,000 distinct CDR3 sequences, around 50% found once. This receptor was obtained from a man aged 35 to 55 with Graves' ophthalmopathy. The sample was blood.

For the CDR3, the DNA is TGCAGTGCTAGAGACAACCCGGGACGGATGATCTACGAGCAGTACTTC. Amino acid sequence: CSARDNPGRMIYEQYF. The rearrangement links TRBV20-1 to TRBJ2-7; D is possibly TRBD1 or TRBD2 (5 bases each). This CDR3 comprises 16 residues. Germline CDR1 is DFQATT and CDR2 is SNEGSKA (reference sequence). V lost 0 bases, J lost 3 bases, and 18 bases lay in between.